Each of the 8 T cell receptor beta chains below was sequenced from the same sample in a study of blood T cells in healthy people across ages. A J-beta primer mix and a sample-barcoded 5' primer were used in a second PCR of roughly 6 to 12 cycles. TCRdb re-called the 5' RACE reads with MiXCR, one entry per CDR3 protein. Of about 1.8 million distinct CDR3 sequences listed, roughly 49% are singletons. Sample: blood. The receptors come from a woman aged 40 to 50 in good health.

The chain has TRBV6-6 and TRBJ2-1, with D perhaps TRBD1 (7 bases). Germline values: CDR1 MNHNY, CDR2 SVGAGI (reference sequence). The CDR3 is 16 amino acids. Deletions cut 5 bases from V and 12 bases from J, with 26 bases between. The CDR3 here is CASSVRPGTAREGQFF. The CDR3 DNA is TGTGCCAGCAGTGTCCGACCCGGGACAGCGCGGGAAGGGCAGTTCTTC.

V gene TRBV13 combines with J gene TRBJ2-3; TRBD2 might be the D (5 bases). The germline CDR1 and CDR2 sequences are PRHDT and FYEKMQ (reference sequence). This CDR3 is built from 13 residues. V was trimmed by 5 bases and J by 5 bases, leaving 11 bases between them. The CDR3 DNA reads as TGTGCCAGCAGCCCGCGGGCCGGAGATACGCAGTATTTT. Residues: CASSPRAGDTQYF.

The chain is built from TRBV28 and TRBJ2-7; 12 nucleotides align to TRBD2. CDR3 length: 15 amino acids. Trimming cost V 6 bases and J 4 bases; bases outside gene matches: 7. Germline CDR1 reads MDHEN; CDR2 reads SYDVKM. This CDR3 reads CASRPSSGGGYEQYF. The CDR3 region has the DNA TGTGCCAGCAGACCTTCTAGCGGGGGGGGTTACGAGCAGTACTTC.

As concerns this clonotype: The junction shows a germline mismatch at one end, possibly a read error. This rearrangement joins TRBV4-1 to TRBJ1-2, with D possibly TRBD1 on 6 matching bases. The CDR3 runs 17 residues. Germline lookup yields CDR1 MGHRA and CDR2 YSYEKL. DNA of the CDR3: TGTGCCAGCAGCCAAGAAAGGGGGGGCCGGGCGAACTATGGCTACACCTTC. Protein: CASSQERGGRANYGYTF.

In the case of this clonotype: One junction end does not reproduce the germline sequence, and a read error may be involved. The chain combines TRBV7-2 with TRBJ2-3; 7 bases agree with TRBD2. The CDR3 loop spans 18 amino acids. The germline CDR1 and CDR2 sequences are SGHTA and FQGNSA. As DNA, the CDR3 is TGTGCCAGCAGCTTCCCCCTGGGAGCGGGGCGTTCCACAGATGCGCAGTATTTT. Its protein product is CASSFPLGAGRSTDAQYF.

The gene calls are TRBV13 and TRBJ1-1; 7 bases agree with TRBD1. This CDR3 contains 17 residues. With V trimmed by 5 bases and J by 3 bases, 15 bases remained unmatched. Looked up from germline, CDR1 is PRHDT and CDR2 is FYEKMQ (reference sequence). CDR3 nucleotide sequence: TGTGCCAGCAGCCTTGTGGATAGGGGGCAAGGGTACACTGAAGCTTTCTTT. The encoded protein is CASSLVDRGQGYTEAFF. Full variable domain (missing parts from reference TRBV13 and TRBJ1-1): AAGVIQSPRHLIKEKRETATLKCYPIPRHDTVYWYQQGPGQDPQFLISFYEKMQSDKGSIPDRFSAQQFSDYHSELNMSSLELGDSALYFCASSLVDRGQGYTEAFFGQGTRLTVV.

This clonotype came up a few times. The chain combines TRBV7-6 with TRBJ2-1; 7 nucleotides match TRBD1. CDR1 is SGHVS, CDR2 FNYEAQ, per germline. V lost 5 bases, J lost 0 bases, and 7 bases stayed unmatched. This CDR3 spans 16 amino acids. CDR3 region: CASSTGQAGSYNEQFF. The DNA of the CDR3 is TGTGCCAGCAGCACCGGACAGGCCGGCTCCTACAATGAGCAGTTCTTC.

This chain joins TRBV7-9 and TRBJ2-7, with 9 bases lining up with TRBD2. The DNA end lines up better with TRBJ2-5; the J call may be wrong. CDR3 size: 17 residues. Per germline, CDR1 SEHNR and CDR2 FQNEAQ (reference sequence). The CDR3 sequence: CASSLAFLIAGEETQYF. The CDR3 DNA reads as TGTGCCAGCAGCTTAGCGTTTCTTATAGCGGGGGAAGAGACCCAGTACTTC.